The following is a T cell receptor beta chain sequence with its context. This clonotype was seen a handful of times. Which antigen it targets is not known. No qualities accompany the bases; no much larger clone lies one base away. The data were obtained in a study of blood T cells in healthy people across ages (dated by TCRdb to about 2015). Regarding the research as a whole: In model experiments, template switching captured about one uniquely barcoded TCR beta cDNA molecule for every two T cells. The donors were split into four age groups: young (average about 15 years), middle-aged (around 37), aged (62) and long-lived (under 90). Age-related changes in TCR beta repertoire diversity were measured in the study by deep sequencing normalized with unique cDNA molecular identifiers. Two additional independent replicas of 1 million unique cDNA reads from the same blood draw were analyzed for two donors (one aged 18 to 30 and one aged 80 or older). To avoid experimental bias, donors of different ages were spread randomly across the sequencing lanes. Overall results and qualifications from the work: As age increased, observed TCR beta diversity per million T cells dropped in a roughly linear way, and a significant reduction was already evident by age about 40. Because profiling used bulk unsorted PBMCs, naive and antigen-experienced compartments could not be compared conclusively. Donor CMV infection status was unknown, potentially confounding age-related changes in expanded clonotypes. Total diversity estimates from one million sequenced T cells were considered lower bounds and underestimates. Observed TCR beta diversity correlated strongly with the percentage of naive T cells measured by flow cytometry. Compared with the aged group, more naive CD4+ T cells, fewer expanded clones and increased TCR diversity were shown by the long-lived group, suggesting age selection.

The CDR3 covers 12 residues, taking in both the cysteine and the phenylalanine. Only the CDR3 portion is preserved as DNA: 36 bases, with reading frame beginning at the first base. Trimming takes 8 bases from V and 11 bases from J, and the germline ends sit 18 bases apart. The germline V gene (reference sequence) supplies CDR1 SEHNR and CDR2 FQNEAQ. The library was produced with 5' RACE. Data came from an Illumina HiSeq 2500. The second PCR ran for roughly 7 to 11 cycles and used a J-beta primer mix along with a sample-barcoded 5' primer. A unique molecular identifier was introduced onto each TCR beta cDNA molecule by a template-switch 5' adaptor carrying 12 random nucleotides. Each sample yielded at least 2.5 million CDR3-containing paired-end reads. First-strand cDNA was synthesized from all RNA with the Mint cDNA synthesis kit, primed by a TRBC-specific oligonucleotide. After uracil-DNA glycosylase treatment, a first 18-cycle PCR used universal primers M1SS and BC2_uni_R on all cDNA. As for how the authors treated the data: For normalization, 1 million high-quality reads were randomly selected from each sample, with every read carrying a distinct molecular identifier. Instead of being binned into consensus sequences, reads with shared molecular identifiers were discarded. MiTCR, run with a Q25 quality threshold and the strictest error-elimination algorithm, handled CDR3 identification, clonotype clustering and error correction. A nonparametric unseen species model with Euler transformation was used to estimate a lower bound on total TCR beta diversity. The public reads were run again by TCRdb, first through fastp at Q25 and then through MiXCR, and only productive beta chains were kept. Entries are consolidated by CDR3 protein sequence, retaining the most common genes and DNA. The V and J calls and clone size are TCRdb's, not the authors'. Present in this sample are roughly 1.4 million distinct CDR3 sequences, approximately 59% of which were seen just once. The ten most abundant clones make up about 6.7% of the sample.

Systemically healthy Caucasian individuals from Russia, some 36 in total and aged roughly 6 to 90 years, were included as donors. Approximately 11 milliliters of peripheral blood were drawn from each donor into EDTA-treated Vacutainer tubes. PBMCs were isolated by Ficoll-Paque density-gradient centrifugation, with at least 6 million obtained per sample. Total RNA, at least 5 micrograms per sample, was extracted from PBMCs with Trizol reagent. Naive CD45RAhigh/CD27high T cell percentages were measured by flow cytometry on a PBMC aliquot from every donor. The receptor comes from a man between 18 and 35 years old in good health. Recombination joined TRBV7-9 with TRBJ2-5; TRBD2 is perhaps the D gene, given 6 matching bases. Sequenced material: blood. CDR3 sequence: CASSVSSGEQYF. The sequenced DNA is TGTGCCAGCTCCGTGTCGTCGGGGGAGCAGTACTTC.